One sample yielded the 25 T cell receptor beta chains listed below, sequenced in a study of human T cells and chemical hapten exposure. The time point was: pre-sensitization, week 0. Stated treatment: therapeutic diphenylcyclopropenone sensitization with weekly scalp DPC. A single record per CDR3 protein comes from TCRdb applying MiXCR to the RACE reads. The sample includes about 380,000 distinct CDR3 sequences, roughly 4.6% of them seen just once. Sequenced here: whole blood, sampled in connection with sensitization to the hapten diphenylcyclopropenone (DPC). These receptor sequences come from a woman between 45 and 60 years old with alopecia areata. Some clones in this sample may be carry-over from other donors' samples.

This sequence joins TRBV28 and TRBJ1-2; D gene uncertain. V dropped 7 bases and J dropped 6 bases, with 18 bases sitting between them. The CDR3 spans 14 residues. Germline V gives CDR1 MDHEN, CDR2 SYDVKM. The CDR3 region has the DNA TGTGCCAGCAATCTCCCGGGGAGGTTCAATGGCTACACCTTC. Its translation: CASNLPGRFNGYTF.

This rearrangement joins TRBV12-3 or TRBV12-4 to TRBJ1-4, with 8 bases matching TRBD1. The CDR3 runs to 15 residues. Unmatched junction bases numbered 8, after V lost 4 bases and J lost 7 bases. The CDR3 nucleotides are TGTGCCAGCAGTTCAGACGACAGGGGCGGTGAAAAACTGTTTTTT. Its translation is CASSSDDRGGEKLFF.

The gene calls are TRBV27 and TRBJ1-1; tentative D call: TRBD1 (6 bases). Trimming pared 4 bases from V and 3 bases from J, leaving 12 bases between. Germline V gene data show CDR1 as MNHEY and CDR2 as SMNVEV (reference sequence). The CDR3 sequence is 14 residues long. This chain's CDR3 is CASSYGGPHTEAFF. The CDR3 nucleotides are TGTGCCAGCAGTTACGGGGGGCCACACACTGAAGCTTTCTTT.

This clonotype was detected ten times or more. The chain combines TRBV5-5 with TRBJ2-1; 8 bases are shared with TRBD2. Germline CDR1 SGHKS, CDR2 YYEKEE (reference sequence). The CDR3 consists of 15 residues. The V and J ends lost 0 bases and 6 bases, in that order; junction bases with no gene match: 5. For the CDR3, the DNA is TGTGCCAGCAGCTTGGCGGGACTAGTAGTCAATGAGCAGTTCTTC. Protein product: CASSLAGLVVNEQFF.

This clonotype was detected a few times. This rearrangement joins TRBV12-3 or TRBV12-4 to TRBJ2-2; D not resolved. The V and J ends lost 5 bases and 0 bases respectively, with 10 bases between them. The length of the CDR3 is 15 residues. CDR3 amino acids: CASSGKFANTGELFF. CDR3 coding DNA: TGTGCCAGCAGTGGGAAATTCGCGAACACCGGGGAGCTGTTTTTT.

In regard to this clonotype: A much larger clone lies one base from this, so it may be a read error. The CDR3: CASSSSGSYNSPLHF. The CDR3 bases are TGTGCCAGCAGTTCCAGTGGTTCCTATAATTCACCCCTCCACTTT. The chain is built from TRBV28 and TRBJ1-6, with D unclear. V was trimmed by 4 bases and J by 1 base, leaving 8 bases between them. The CDR3 length is 15 residues. Germline V gives CDR1 MDHEN, CDR2 SYDVKM.

This clonotype was seen only a few times. The chain employs TRBV20-1 and TRBJ2-1; 8 bases line up with TRBD2. CDR3 length: 15 residues. Germline values: CDR1 DFQATT, CDR2 SNEGSKA (reference sequence). V lost 0 bases to trimming and J lost 12 bases; unmatched junction nucleotides: 13. CDR3 coding DNA: TGCAGTGCTAGAGAAGAAGCGGGGGTACAATTTGGGCAGTTCTTC. This gives the protein CSAREEAGVQFGQFF.

This clonotype appeared many times. The chain recombines TRBV12-3 or TRBV12-4 with TRBJ2-7; D remains unclear. The V gene lost 5 bases and the J gene lost 5 bases, with 7 bases spanning the gap. CDR3 size: 11 residues. The CDR3 region is CASSPRHEQYF. The CDR3, as DNA: TGTGCCAGCAGTCCTCGCCACGAGCAGTACTTC.

This clonotype has more than one count but fewer than ten. The rearrangement links TRBV14 to TRBJ2-1; TRBD2 matches at 9 bases. The CDR3 consists of 19 residues. The trim removed 0 bases at V and 9 bases at J, leaving 18 bases unmatched. Per germline, CDR1 SGHDN and CDR2 FVKESK. This chain's CDR3 is CASSQDFYWVSGRYGEQFF. Here the CDR3 DNA reads TGTGCCAGCAGCCAAGACTTTTATTGGGTAAGCGGGAGGTACGGTGAGCAGTTCTTC. Together with reference TRBV14 and TRBJ2-1, the CDR3 gives the full variable domain: EAGVTQFPSHSVIEKGQTVTLRCDPISGHDNLYWYRRVMGKEIKFLLHFVKESKQDESGMPNNRFLAERTGGTYSTLKVQPAELEDSGVYFCASSQDFYWVSGRYGEQFFGPGTRLTVL.

This clonotype has just a few counts. The rearrangement uses TRBV30 and TRBJ2-1, with 7 bases identical to TRBD2. Germline CDR1 GTSNPN, CDR2 SVGIG (reference sequence). The CDR3 loop spans 13 amino acids. Trimming cost V 0 bases and J 6 bases; bases outside gene matches: 2. The CDR3 nucleotides are TGTGCCTGGAGTGTAGGCGGGGGCAATGAGCAGTTCTTC. Encoded protein: CAWSVGGGNEQFF. The variable domain in full, completed from reference TRBV30 and TRBJ2-1, reads SQTIHQWPATLVQPVGSPLSLECTVEGTSNPNLYWYRQAAGRGLQLLFYSVGIGQISSEVPQNLSASRPQDRQFILSSKKLLLSDSGFYLCAWSVGGGNEQFFGPGTRLTVL.

This clonotype showed up many times. The chain has TRBV7-9 and TRBJ1-2, with TRBD1 as a possible D gene (5 bases). The CDR3 has 13 amino acids. Germline V gene data show CDR1 as SEHNR and CDR2 as FQNEAQ (reference sequence). Deletions cut 11 bases from V and 5 bases from J, with 18 bases between. CDR3 in DNA: TGTGCCGTACACCTGGGGGGTCCTTATGGCTACACCTTC. This sequence encodes CAVHLGGPYGYTF.

This clonotype was recorded at least ten times. The V and J genes are TRBV6-5 and TRBJ1-1; D is unresolved. Per germline, CDR1 MNHEY and CDR2 SVGAGI. The CDR3 consists of 15 residues. With 0 bases removed from V and 0 bases from J, the gap between germline ends came to 8 bases. Written as DNA, the CDR3 is TGTGCCAGCAGTTACTCGATCTCTATGAACACTGAAGCTTTCTTT. The encoded protein is CASSYSISMNTEAFF.

This clonotype appeared many times. Written as DNA, the CDR3 is TGTGCCAGCAGTGAAACAGGCGCTCACCCTAATGAAAAACTGTTTTTT. Encoded protein: CASSETGAHPNEKLFF. V is TRBV2 and J is TRBJ1-4; tentatively, D is TRBD1 (5 bases). V was trimmed by 2 bases and J by 3 bases, leaving 13 bases between them. Germline CDR1 is SNHLY and CDR2 is FYNNEI. The CDR3 is made up of 16 amino acids.

The chain combines TRBV5-1 with TRBJ2-3, with 15 bases fitting TRBD2. V was clipped by 4 bases and J by 2 bases; unmatched bases: 11. The germline gives CDR1 SGHRS, CDR2 YFSETQ. The CDR3 sequence is 19 residues long. In DNA, the CDR3 is TGCGCCAGCAGCGGGGGACTAGCGGGGGGCCGACCGACCACAGATACGCAGTATTTT. This sequence encodes CASSGGLAGGRPTTDTQYF. The entire variable domain, with the rest obtained from reference TRBV5-1 and TRBJ2-3, is as follows: KAGVTQTPRYLIKTRGQQVTLSCSPISGHRSVSWYQQTPGQGLQFLFEYFSETQRNKGNFPGRFSGRQFSNSRSEMNVSTLELGDSALYLCASSGGLAGGRPTTDTQYFGPGTRLTVL.

In this sample, this clonotype turned up a few times. The CDR3, as DNA: TGTGCCGGCGGGGCTCTTGGCAATCAGCCCCAGCATTTT. Translated, it gives CAGGALGNQPQHF. The V and J genes are TRBV6-6 and TRBJ1-5, with D maybe TRBD1 (5 bases). The CDR3 covers 13 residues. V was shortened by 11 bases and J by 2 bases, with 13 bases between the two germline ends. Germline V gene lookup returns CDR1 MNHNY and CDR2 SVGAGI (reference sequence).

This clonotype was found many times. The gene calls are TRBV7-2 and TRBJ2-3; D unclear. CDR3 length: 18 amino acids. Trimming removed 1 base from V and 2 bases from J, with 19 bases in between. Germline CDR1 is SGHTA and CDR2 is FQGNSA. CDR3 bases: TGTGCCAGCAGCTTAGGTAGTCGACTGCTCGCAAACACAGATACGCAGTATTTT. Translation: CASSLGSRLLANTDTQYF.

This clonotype was counted a few times. V usage is TRBV6-5 and J usage is TRBJ1-6; TRBD1 agrees at 9 bases. This CDR3 comprises 16 residues. Germline V gene lookup returns CDR1 MNHEY and CDR2 SVGAGI. The ends lost 0 bases at V and 9 bases at J; junction bases unmatched: 6. CDR3 amino acids: CASSYSGQGGISPLHF. In DNA, the CDR3 is TGTGCCAGCAGTTACTCGGGACAGGGAGGAATTTCACCCCTCCACTTT.

This clonotype appeared many times. Sequence at one end of the junction differs from germline and may be a read error. The rearrangement links TRBV12-5 to TRBJ1-2, with D perhaps TRBD1 (5 bases). Germline CDR1 reads LGHNT; CDR2 reads FRNRAP. The CDR3 sequence is 14 residues long. This chain's CDR3 is CASGLGTSNYGYTF. For the CDR3, the DNA is TGTGCTAGTGGCTTGGGGACCTCTAACTATGGCTACACCTTC.

This clonotype was observed at least ten times. This chain connects TRBV7-9 to TRBJ2-1; 7 bases are a match to TRBD2. The CDR3 loop spans 15 amino acids. V lost 1 base and J lost 10; bases outside the gene matches: 10. Per the germline V gene, CDR1 is SEHNR and CDR2 is FQNEAQ (reference sequence). DNA of the CDR3: TGTGCCAGCAGCTTAGGGACGGGAGGACAAGGGGAGCAGTTCTTC. This sequence encodes CASSLGTGGQGEQFF.

This clonotype occurred a few times. Here the CDR3 reads CASSRDGTNQPQHF. CDR3 nucleotides: TGTGCCAGCAGTCGGGACGGAACCAATCAGCCCCAGCATTTT. The rearrangement uses TRBV6-5 and TRBJ1-5, with a possible D match to TRBD1 (5 bases). CDR3 length equals 14 residues. The germline CDR1 and CDR2 sequences are MNHEY and SVGAGI. V was cut by 5 bases and J by 3 bases, with 11 bases left in between.

The chain uses TRBV7-2 and TRBJ2-3; D is undetermined. Germline V gene lookup returns CDR1 SGHTA and CDR2 FQGNSA. The CDR3 loop spans 12 amino acids. V shed 5 bases and J shed 4 bases, with 7 bases lying between them. The CDR3 DNA follows: TGTGCCAGCAGCCCCCCCTCAGATACGCAGTATTTT. Its protein is CASSPPSDTQYF.

The chain uses TRBV29-1 and TRBJ2-5; either TRBD1 or TRBD2 may supply D (6 bases each). CDR1 SQVTM and CDR2 ANQGSEA come from the germline V gene. Trimming cost V 7 bases and J 1 base, with 16 bases left between them. The CDR3 length is 14 residues. As DNA, the CDR3 is TGCAGCGCCCTAAGGTGGGGGGCCCAAGAGACCCAGTACTTC. Protein: CSALRWGAQETQYF.

The V call is TRBV12-3 or TRBV12-4, the J call TRBJ2-7; D is unresolved. There are 14 residues in the CDR3. V was trimmed by 2 bases and J by 0 bases, leaving 8 bases between them. The CDR3 nucleotides read TGTGCCAGCAGTTTACAGTCAGCCTCCTACGAGCAGTACTTC. It is translated as CASSLQSASYEQYF.

Ten or more counts support this clonotype. The chain recombines TRBV20-1 with TRBJ1-1, with unresolved D. Germline V CDR1 and CDR2: DFQATT, SNEGSKA (reference sequence). V was clipped by 3 bases and J by 0 bases, with 8 bases between them. The CDR3 spans 13 residues. CDR3 DNA: TGCAGTGCTAGGCACACTGTGAACACTGAAGCTTTCTTT. This codes for CSARHTVNTEAFF.

In this sample, this clonotype turned up many times. The gene calls are TRBV28 and TRBJ1-2; no reliable D call. V lost 10 bases, J lost 6 bases, and 12 bases lay in between. The CDR3 has 11 residues. CDR1 and CDR2 (germline): MDHEN, SYDVKM. The CDR3 nucleotides are TGTGCCATCCCCGGGAGGAATGGCTACACCTTC. As protein: CAIPGRNGYTF.